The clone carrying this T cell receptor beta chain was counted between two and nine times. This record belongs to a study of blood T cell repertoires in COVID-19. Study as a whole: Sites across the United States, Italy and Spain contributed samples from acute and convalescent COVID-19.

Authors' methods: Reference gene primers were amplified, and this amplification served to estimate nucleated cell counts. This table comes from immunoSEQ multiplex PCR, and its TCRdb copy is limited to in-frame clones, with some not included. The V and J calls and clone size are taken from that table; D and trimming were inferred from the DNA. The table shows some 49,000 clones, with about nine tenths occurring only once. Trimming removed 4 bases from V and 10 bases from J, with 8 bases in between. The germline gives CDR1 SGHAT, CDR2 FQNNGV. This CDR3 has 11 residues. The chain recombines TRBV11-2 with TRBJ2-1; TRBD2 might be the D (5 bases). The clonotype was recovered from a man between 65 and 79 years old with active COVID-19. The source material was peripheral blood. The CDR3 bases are TGTGCCAGCAGCTATAGACTAGAGCAGTTCTTC. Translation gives CASSYRLEQFF. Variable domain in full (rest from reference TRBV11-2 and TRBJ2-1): EAGVAQSPRYKIIEKRQSVAFWCNPISGHATLYWYQQILGQGPKLLIQFQNNGVVDDSQLPKDRFSAERLKGVDSTLKIQPAKLEDSAVYLCASSYRLEQFFGPGTRLTVL.